The text below deals with one T cell receptor beta chain. From germline, CDR1 is MDHEN and CDR2 SYDVKM. V lost 1 base, J lost 10 bases, and 5 bases lay in between. The CDR3 runs to 12 residues. Repertoires were generated with immunoSEQ multiplex PCR, while TCRdb's copy carries only in-frame clones and drops some. The profile shows 150,000 to 200,000 clones, 85% to 95% of them singletons. This specimen belongs to a study of T cell responses to AZD1222 COVID-19 vaccine. On the study more broadly: Pooling of second doses given at about 4 or about 12 weeks was done.

The chain joins TRBV28 to TRBJ1-6; D gene ambiguous. Sequenced here: peripheral blood, sampled on day 0 of AZD1222 vaccination. The sequence was obtained from an adult in good health. In DNA form, the CDR3 reads TGTGCCAGCAGTTTATCCGGATCACCCCTCCACTTT. Protein: CASSLSGSPLHF. The variable domain in full, completed from reference TRBV28 and TRBJ1-6, reads DVKVTQSSRYLVKRTGEKVFLECVQDMDHENMFWYRQDPGLGLRLIYFSYDVKMKEKGDIPEGYSVSREKKERFSLILESASTNQTSMYLCASSLSGSPLHFGNGTRLTVT.